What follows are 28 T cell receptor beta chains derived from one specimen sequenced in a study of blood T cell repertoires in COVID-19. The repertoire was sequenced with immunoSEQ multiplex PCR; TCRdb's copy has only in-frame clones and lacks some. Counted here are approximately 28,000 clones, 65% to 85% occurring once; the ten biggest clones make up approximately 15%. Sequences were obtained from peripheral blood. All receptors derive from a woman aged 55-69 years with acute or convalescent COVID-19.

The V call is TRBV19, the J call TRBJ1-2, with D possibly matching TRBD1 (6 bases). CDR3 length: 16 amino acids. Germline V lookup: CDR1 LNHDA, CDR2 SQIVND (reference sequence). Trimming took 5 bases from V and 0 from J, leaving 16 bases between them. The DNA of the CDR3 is TGTGCCAGTAGTCTTCCAGGGGACACAACTAACTATGGCTACACCTTC. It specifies CASSLPGDTTNYGYTF.

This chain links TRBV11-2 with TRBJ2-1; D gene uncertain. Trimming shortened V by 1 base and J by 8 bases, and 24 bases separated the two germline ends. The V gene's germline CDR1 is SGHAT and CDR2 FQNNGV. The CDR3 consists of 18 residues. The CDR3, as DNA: TGTGCCAGCAGCTTAGGTCCAACCCGATACCTAGTTCGCGATGAGCAGTTCTTC. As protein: CASSLGPTRYLVRDEQFF.

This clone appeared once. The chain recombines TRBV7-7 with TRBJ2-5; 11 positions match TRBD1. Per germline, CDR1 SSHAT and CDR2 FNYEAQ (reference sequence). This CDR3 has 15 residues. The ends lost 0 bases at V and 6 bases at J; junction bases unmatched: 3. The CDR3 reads CASSLAGTGGQTQYF. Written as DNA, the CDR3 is TGTGCCAGCAGCTTAGCAGGGACAGGGGGGCAGACCCAGTACTTC.

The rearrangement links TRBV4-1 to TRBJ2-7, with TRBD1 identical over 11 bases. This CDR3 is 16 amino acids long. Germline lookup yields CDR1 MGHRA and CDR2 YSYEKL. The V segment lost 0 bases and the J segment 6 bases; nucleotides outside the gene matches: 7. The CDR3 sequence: CASSQDTGQGAFEQYF. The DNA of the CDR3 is TGCGCCAGCAGCCAAGATACTGGACAGGGGGCCTTCGAGCAGTACTTC.

The CDR3 region is CASSLFGLDTSQRTEAFF. The DNA for the CDR3 is TGTGCCAGCAGCTTATTTGGGTTGGACACCTCACAGAGGACTGAAGCTTTCTTT. This sequence joins TRBV11-2 and TRBJ1-1, with a weak D call TRBD1 (5 bases). Germline lookup yields CDR1 SGHAT and CDR2 FQNNGV. CDR3 size: 18 residues. V was pared by 2 bases and J by 5 bases, with 24 bases between.

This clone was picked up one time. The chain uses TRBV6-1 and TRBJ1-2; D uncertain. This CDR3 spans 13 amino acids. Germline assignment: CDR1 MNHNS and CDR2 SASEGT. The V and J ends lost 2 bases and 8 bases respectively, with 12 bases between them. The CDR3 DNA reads TGTGCCAGCAGTGAACAAGAGGGTTACGGCTACACCTTC. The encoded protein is CASSEQEGYGYTF.

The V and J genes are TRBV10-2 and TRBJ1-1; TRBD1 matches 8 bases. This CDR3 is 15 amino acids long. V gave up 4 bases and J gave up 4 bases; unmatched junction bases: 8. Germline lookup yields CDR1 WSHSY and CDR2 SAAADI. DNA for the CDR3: TGCGCCAGCAGTGGAATACAGGGGGGAGGCACTGAAGCTTTCTTT. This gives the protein CASSGIQGGGTEAFF.

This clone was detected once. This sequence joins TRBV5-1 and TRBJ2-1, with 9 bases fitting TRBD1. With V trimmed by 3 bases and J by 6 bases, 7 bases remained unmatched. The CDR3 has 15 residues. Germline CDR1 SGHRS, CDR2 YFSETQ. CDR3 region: CASSSPGQGGNEQFF. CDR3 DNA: TGCGCCAGCAGCTCTCCGGGACAGGGAGGCAATGAGCAGTTCTTC.

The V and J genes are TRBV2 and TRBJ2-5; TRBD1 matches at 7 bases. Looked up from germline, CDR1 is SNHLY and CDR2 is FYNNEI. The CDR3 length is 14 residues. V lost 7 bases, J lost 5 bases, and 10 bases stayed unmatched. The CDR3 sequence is CASKRGQVLETQYF. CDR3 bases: TGTGCCAGCAAAAGGGGGCAAGTTTTGGAGACCCAGTACTTC.

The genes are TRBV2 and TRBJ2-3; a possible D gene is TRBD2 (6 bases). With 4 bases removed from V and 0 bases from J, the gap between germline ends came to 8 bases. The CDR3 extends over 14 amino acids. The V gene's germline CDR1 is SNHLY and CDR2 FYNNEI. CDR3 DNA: TGTGCCAGCAGTGTTGGAGGGAGCACAGATACGCAGTATTTT. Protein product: CASSVGGSTDTQYF.

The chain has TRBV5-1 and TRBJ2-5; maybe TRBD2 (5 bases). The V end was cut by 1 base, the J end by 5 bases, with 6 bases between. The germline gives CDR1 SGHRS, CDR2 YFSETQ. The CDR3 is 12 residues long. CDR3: CASSLTRETQYF. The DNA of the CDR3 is TGCGCCAGCAGCTTGACTAGGGAGACCCAGTACTTC. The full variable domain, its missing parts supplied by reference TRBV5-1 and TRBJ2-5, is KAGVTQTPRYLIKTRGQQVTLSCSPISGHRSVSWYQQTPGQGLQFLFEYFSETQRNKGNFPGRFSGRQFSNSRSEMNVSTLELGDSALYLCASSLTRETQYFGPGTRLLVL.

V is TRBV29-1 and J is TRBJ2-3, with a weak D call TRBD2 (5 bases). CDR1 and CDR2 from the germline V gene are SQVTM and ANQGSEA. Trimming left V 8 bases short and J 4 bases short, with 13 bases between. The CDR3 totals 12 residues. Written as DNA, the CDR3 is TGCAGCAATCGGGGTGGCGCAGATACGCAGTATTTT. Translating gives CSNRGGADTQYF.

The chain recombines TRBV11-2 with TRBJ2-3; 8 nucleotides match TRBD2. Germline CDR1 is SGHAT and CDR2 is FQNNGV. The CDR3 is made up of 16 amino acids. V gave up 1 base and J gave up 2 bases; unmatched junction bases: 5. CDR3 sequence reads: CASSLAGGPTTDTQYF. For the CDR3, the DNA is TGTGCCAGCAGCTTAGCGGGGGGGCCCACCACAGATACGCAGTATTTT.

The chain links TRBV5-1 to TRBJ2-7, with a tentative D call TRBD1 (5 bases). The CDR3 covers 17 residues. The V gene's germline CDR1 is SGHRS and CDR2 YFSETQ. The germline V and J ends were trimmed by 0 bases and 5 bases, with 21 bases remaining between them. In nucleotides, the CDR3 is TGCGCCAGCAGCTTGGGTATAGGGGCGTTCCCTGGCGACGAGCAGTACTTC. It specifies CASSLGIGAFPGDEQYF.

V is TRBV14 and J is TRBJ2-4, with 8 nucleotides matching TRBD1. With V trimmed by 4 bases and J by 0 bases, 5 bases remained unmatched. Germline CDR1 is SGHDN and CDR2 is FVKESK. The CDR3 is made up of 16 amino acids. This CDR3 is CASSPNRGVAKNIQYF. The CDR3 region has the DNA TGTGCCAGCAGCCCTAACAGGGGGGTAGCCAAAAACATTCAGTACTTC.

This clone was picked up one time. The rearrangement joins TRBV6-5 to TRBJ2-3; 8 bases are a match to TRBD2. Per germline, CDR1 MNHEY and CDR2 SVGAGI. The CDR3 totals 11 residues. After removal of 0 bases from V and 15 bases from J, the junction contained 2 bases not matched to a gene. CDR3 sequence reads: CASSYSGLAYF. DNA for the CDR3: TGTGCCAGCAGTTACTCTGGACTAGCTTATTTT.

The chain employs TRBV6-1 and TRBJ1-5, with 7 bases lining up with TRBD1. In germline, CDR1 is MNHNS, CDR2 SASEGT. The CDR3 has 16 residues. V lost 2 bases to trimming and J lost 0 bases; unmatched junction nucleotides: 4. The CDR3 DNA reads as TGTGCCAGCAGTGAACAGGGACAGTATAGCAATCAGCCCCAGCATTTT. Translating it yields CASSEQGQYSNQPQHF.

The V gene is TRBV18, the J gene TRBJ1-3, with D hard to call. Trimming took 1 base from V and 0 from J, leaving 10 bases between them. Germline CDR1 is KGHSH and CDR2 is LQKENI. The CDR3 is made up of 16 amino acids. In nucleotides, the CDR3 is TGTGCCAGCTCACCACAAGCCTTCGTCTCTGGAAACACCATATATTTT. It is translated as CASSPQAFVSGNTIYF.

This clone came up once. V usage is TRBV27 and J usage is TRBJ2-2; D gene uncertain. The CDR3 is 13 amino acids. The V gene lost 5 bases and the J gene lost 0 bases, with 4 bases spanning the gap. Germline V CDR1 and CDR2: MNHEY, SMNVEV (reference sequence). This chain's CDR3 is CASSPANTGELFF. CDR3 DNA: TGTGCCAGCAGTCCAGCGAACACCGGGGAGCTGTTTTTT.

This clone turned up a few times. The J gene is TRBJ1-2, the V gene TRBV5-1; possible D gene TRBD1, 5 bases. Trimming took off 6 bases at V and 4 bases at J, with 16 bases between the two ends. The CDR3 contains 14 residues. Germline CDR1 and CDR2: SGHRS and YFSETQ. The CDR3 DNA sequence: TGCGCCAGCACCCGCGGGGGAGGAGGCTATGGCTACACCTTC. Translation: CASTRGGGGYGYTF.

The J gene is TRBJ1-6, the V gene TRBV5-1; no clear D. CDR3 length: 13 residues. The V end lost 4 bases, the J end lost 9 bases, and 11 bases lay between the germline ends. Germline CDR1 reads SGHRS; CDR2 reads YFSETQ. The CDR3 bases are TGCGCCAGCAGCCGGGAGGACGGTTCACCCCTCCACTTT. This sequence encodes CASSREDGSPLHF. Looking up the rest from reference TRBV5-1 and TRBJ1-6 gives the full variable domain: KAGVTQTPRYLIKTRGQQVTLSCSPISGHRSVSWYQQTPGQGLQFLFEYFSETQRNKGNFPGRFSGRQFSNSRSEMNVSTLELGDSALYLCASSREDGSPLHFGNGTRLTVT.

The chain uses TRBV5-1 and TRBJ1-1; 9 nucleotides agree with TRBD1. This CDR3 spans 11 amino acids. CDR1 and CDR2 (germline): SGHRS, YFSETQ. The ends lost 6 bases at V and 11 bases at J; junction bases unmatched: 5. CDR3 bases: TGCGCCAGCACCGCGGGACAGGGCGCTTTCTTT. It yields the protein CASTAGQGAFF.

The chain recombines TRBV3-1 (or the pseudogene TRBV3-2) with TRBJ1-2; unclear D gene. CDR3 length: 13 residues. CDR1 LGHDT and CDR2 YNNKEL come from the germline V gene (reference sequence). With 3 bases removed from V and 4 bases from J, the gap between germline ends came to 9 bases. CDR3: CASSHRQVYGYTF. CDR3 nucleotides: TGTGCCAGCAGCCATAGGCAGGTCTATGGCTACACCTTC.

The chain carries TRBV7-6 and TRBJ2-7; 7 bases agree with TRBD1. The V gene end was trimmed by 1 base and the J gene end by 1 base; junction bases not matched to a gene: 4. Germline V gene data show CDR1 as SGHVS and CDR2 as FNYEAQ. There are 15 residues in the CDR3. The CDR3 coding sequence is TGTGCCAGCAGCTTAGGGGTACAGGGGTCCTACGAGCAGTACTTC. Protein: CASSLGVQGSYEQYF.

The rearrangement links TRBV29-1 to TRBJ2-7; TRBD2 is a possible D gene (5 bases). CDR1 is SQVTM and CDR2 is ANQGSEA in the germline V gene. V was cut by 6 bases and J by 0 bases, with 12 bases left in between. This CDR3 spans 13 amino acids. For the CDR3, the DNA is TGCAGCGTCCAGGACTCTCACTCCTACGAGCAGTACTTC. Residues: CSVQDSHSYEQYF.

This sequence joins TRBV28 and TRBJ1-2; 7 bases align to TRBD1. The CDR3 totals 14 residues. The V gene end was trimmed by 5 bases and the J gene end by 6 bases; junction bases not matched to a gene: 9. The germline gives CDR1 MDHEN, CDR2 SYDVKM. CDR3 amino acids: CASSVRDRGDGYTF. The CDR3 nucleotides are TGTGCCAGCAGTGTCCGGGACAGAGGGGATGGCTACACCTTC.

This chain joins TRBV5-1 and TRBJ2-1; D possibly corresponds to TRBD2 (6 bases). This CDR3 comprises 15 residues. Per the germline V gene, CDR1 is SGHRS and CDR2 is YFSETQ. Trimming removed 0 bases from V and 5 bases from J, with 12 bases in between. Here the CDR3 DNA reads TGCGCCAGCAGCTTGGATCCGGGGGTCCACAATGAGCAGTTCTTC. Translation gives CASSLDPGVHNEQFF.

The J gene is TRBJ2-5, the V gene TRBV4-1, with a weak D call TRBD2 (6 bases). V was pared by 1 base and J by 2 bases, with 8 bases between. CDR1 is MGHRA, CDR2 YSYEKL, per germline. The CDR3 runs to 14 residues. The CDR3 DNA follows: TGCGCCAGCAGCCAAGGGGCGGGACAAGAGACCCAGTACTTC. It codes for CASSQGAGQETQYF.